A selection of T cell receptor beta chains follows, all from one sample in a study of blood T cell repertoires in COVID-19. Sequencing was performed with immunoSEQ multiplex PCR; in TCRdb, only in-frame clones are kept and a portion is missing. The repertoire holds a few hundred thousand clones, with roughly nine tenths as singletons. Sequences were obtained from peripheral blood. The source of these receptors is a man aged 45-65 years with acute or convalescent COVID-19. The CDR3 runs from the conserved cysteine through the conserved F or W. A D gene is named only where the DNA matches it firmly. Not every row has a clone size; where given, it reads once, few, many or a size class.

abundance	j_gene	d_gene	v_gene	CDR3nt	CDR3aa
.	TRBJ2-5	TRBD2	TRBV5-4	TGTGCCAGCAGCGGCCGGGACTACGGCGAGACCCAGTACTTC	CASSGRDYGETQYF
.	TRBJ1-1	.	TRBV18	TGTGCCAGCTCACCCTCAGGGGCCAGTGAAGCTTTCTTT	CASSPSGASEAFF
.	TRBJ1-2	.	TRBV2	TGTGCCAGCAGGACAGTTGATGGCTACACCTTC	CASRTVDGYTF
.	TRBJ2-7	.	TRBV2	TGTGCCAGCAGGGACAGTTCGGTATCCTACGAGCAGTACTTC	CASRDSSVSYEQYF
.	TRBJ2-1	TRBD2	TRBV3-1/TRBV3-2	TGTGCCAGCAGCCAAGACCCGGGACTAGCGGGTTATGAGCAGTTCTTC	CASSQDPGLAGYEQFF
.	TRBJ1-6	TRBD1	TRBV2	TGTGCCAGCAGTGAAATGGGACAGGGTAATTCACCCCTCCACTTT	CASSEMGQGNSPLHF
.	TRBJ1-2	TRBD1	TRBV24-1	TGTGCCACCGCCGGGACAGCTCTTATTTGGAACTATGGCTACACCTTC	CATAGTALIWNYGYTF
.	TRBJ1-1	.	TRBV25-1	TGTGCCAGTAAGTCAGGGGTAGGGGGCACTGAAGCTTTCTTT	CASKSGVGGTEAFF
.	TRBJ1-5	.	TRBV19	TGTGCCAGTAGGCATCCGCAGGAGGGAAATCAGCCCCAGCATTTT	CASRHPQEGNQPQHF
.	TRBJ2-2	.	TRBV19	TGTGCCAGTAGTAGCCCTGGGGACTCCGGGGAGCTGTTTTTT	CASSSPGDSGELFF
.	TRBJ1-2	.	TRBV7-3	TGTGCCAGCAGCTTGGGACATGCCCATGGCTACACCTTC	CASSLGHAHGYTF
.	TRBJ1-1	TRBD1	TRBV20-1	TGCAGTGCTAGTCCCCTGACAGGGGACACTGAAGCTTTCTTT	CSASPLTGDTEAFF
.	TRBJ2-5	.	TRBV3-1/TRBV3-2	TGTGCCAGCAGCCAAGCAGGGTGGGGAGAGACCCAGTACTTC	CASSQAGWGETQYF
.	TRBJ1-1	TRBD1	TRBV13	TGTGCCAGCAGCTCGACCGGGACAGGGGTGAACCCGATGGACACTGAAGCTTTCTTT	CASSSTGTGVNPMDTEAFF
.	TRBJ1-2	TRBD1	TRBV18	TGTGCCAGCTCAGAAACCGGGACAGGGAATAGCTACACCTTC	CASSETGTGNSYTF
.	TRBJ1-1	.	TRBV12-3/TRBV12-4	TGTGCCACAAACTCCAGGGGCACTGAAGCTTTCTTT	CATNSRGTEAFF
.	TRBJ2-7	TRBD1	TRBV11-2	TGTGCCAGCACCTCTAATATCGGACAGGGGGGCTCCTACGAGCAGTACTTC	CASTSNIGQGGSYEQYF
.	TRBJ1-2	.	TRBV7-9	TGTGCCAGCGACAGGAATAACTATGGCTACACCTTC	CASDRNNYGYTF
.	TRBJ2-5	TRBD2	TRBV11-2	TGTGCCAGCAGCTTACGGTGGGCTAGCGGGGGGGCAGAGACCCAGTACTTC	CASSLRWASGGAETQYF
.	TRBJ1-3	TRBD1	TRBV6-5	TGTGCCAGCACTACTCTAGGGACAGATGGAAACACCATATATTTT	CASTTLGTDGNTIYF
.	TRBJ2-1	TRBD2	TRBV19	TGTGCCAGTAGTATACGGGGGGGGCCCTACAATGAGCAGTTCTTC	CASSIRGGPYNEQFF
.	TRBJ2-5	.	TRBV2	TGTGCCAGCAGCCCAAGCAGGGTTGGAGAGACCCAGTACTTC	CASSPSRVGETQYF
.	TRBJ1-2	TRBD1	TRBV20-1	TGCAGTGCTAGTAGTTCGGACAGGGGCGCCTATGGCTACACCTTC	CSASSSDRGAYGYTF
.	TRBJ1-2	.	TRBV10-3	TGTGCCATCAGTGAGGACACCACTAACTATGGCTACACCTTC	CAISEDTTNYGYTF
few	TRBJ1-5	.	TRBV5-4	TGTGCCAGCAGTTCCGGGGGCAATCAGCCCCAGCATTTT	CASSSGGNQPQHF
.	TRBJ2-1	.	TRBV12-3/TRBV12-4	TGTGCCAGCAGTATTCTAGCTCGTCTTGAGCAGTTCTTC	CASSILARLEQFF
.	TRBJ2-3	.	TRBV7-3	TGTGCCAGCAGCTTAGGGGCCGGGGGTCCGACAGATACGCAGTATTTT	CASSLGAGGPTDTQYF
.	TRBJ2-2	TRBD2	TRBV10-3	TGTGCACCCGCATTGGTTTTAGCGGGGGGTTACACCGGGGAGCTGTTTTTT	CAPALVLAGGYTGELFF
.	TRBJ1-2	TRBD1	TRBV2	TGTGCCAGCACCGACAGGGGTTGGGGCTACACCTTC	CASTDRGWGYTF
.	TRBJ2-1	TRBD1	TRBV5-8	TGTGCCAGCAGCTTGAATGTAGGGACAGGGTTCTTC	CASSLNVGTGFF
.	TRBJ2-7	TRBD1	TRBV6-6	TGTGCCAGCATCGATAGTTTGGGACAGTCATACGAGCAGTACTTC	CASIDSLGQSYEQYF
.	TRBJ1-4	TRBD1	TRBV5-1	TGCGCCAGCAGCTGGGGACCGGGACAGAGAGATGAAAAACTGTTTTTT	CASSWGPGQRDEKLFF
.	TRBJ2-1	TRBD2	TRBV5-1	TGCGCCAGCAGCTTGACTAGCGGGGGGGCAAGGGATGAGCAGTTCTTC	CASSLTSGGARDEQFF
.	TRBJ1-6	.	TRBV21-1	TGTGCCAGCAGCAAAGGTGGAGGCAGCCATAATTCACCCCTCCACTTT	CASSKGGGSHNSPLHF
.	TRBJ2-5	TRBD1	TRBV2	TGTGCCAGCAGCCAGGGGGCGCGGATGGGGGAGACCCAGTACTTC	CASSQGARMGETQYF
once	TRBJ2-4	TRBD1	TRBV9	TGTGCCAGCAGCCCGCACCGGGACAGGGGGAGTCGTGAGAACATTCAGTACTTC	CASSPHRDRGSRENIQYF
.	TRBJ1-2	TRBD1	TRBV6-5	TGTGCCAGCGCCGACAGGGAAAACTATGGCTACACCTTC	CASADRENYGYTF